Here is one T cell receptor (beta chain) with its context. Its matching antigen is unknown. 13 Jbeta primers and 60 Vbeta primers were used for the PCR. The table came from immunoSEQ multiplex PCR; TCRdb's copy has only in-frame clones and leaves some out. The table shows about 98,000 clones, with about 74% occurring only once. This record belongs to a study of cytomegalovirus exposure and HLA in healthy donors. Study information: Unique TCR beta sequences numbering around 110 million came from 150 million to 200 million T cells in an earlier analysis. Within an early data release were around 80 million unique TCRs drawn from HLA-typed donors. General study points: Prediction of most subjects' HLA-A and HLA-B alleles by TCR beta sequences was reportedly accurate. Prior analysis indicated that the majority of TCR beta V segments exhibited productivity approximately 87% or approximately 30% of the time.

This sequence originates from a man in his 60s in good health and CMV-seropositive. The sample was PBMCs.

The chain's CDR3 is CASSPGQSYNEQFF. The DNA for the CDR3 is TGTGCCAGCAGCCCGGGACAGTCCTACAATGAGCAGTTCTTC. The chain is built from TRBV5-6 and TRBJ2-1; 7 bases are shared with TRBD1. The junction had 2 bases not matched to a gene; V was cut back by 4 bases and J by 1 base. The CDR3 covers 14 residues. In germline, CDR1 is SGHDT, CDR2 YYEEEE.